This record covers a single T cell receptor (beta chain). The antigen is undetermined. The sample originates from a study of T cell responses to AZD1222 COVID-19 vaccine. Whole-study findings and limits: Donors were chiefly white British, with a greater number of females, and clonal diversity was perhaps underestimated. Scientists sampled the repertoires only once the peak T cell response had passed. When two AZD1222 doses had been given, Spike-specific TCR breadth and depth rose.

Deletions cut 1 base from V and 3 bases from J, with 14 bases between. This CDR3 has 16 residues. In germline, CDR1 is SGHNT, CDR2 YYREEE (reference sequence). Measured with immunoSEQ multiplex PCR; TCRdb has only the in-frame clones, and not every one. Among some 120,000 clones listed, 80% to 90% were seen once. Sample: peripheral blood, taken on day 0 of MenACWY control vaccination. The chain has TRBV5-4 and TRBJ2-1; possible D gene TRBD2, 5 bases. This receptor was taken from an adult in good health. The CDR3 nucleotides are TGTGCCAGCAGCTTGTCGATCGGGGATTACTACAATGAGCAGTTCTTC. Translating gives CASSLSIGDYYNEQFF.